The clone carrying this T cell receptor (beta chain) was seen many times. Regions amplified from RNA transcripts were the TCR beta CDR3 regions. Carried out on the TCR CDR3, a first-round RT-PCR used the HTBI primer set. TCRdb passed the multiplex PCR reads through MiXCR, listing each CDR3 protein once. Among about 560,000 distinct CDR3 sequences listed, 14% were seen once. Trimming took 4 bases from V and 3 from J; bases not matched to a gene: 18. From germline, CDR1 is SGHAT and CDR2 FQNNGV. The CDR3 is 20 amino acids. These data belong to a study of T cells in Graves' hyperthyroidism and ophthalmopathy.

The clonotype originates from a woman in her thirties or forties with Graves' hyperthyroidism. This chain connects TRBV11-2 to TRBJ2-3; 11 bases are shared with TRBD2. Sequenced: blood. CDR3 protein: CASSYGGSGRAAKGTDTQYF. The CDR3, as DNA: TGTGCCAGCAGCTACGGGGGTAGCGGGAGGGCCGCCAAGGGGACAGATACGCAGTATTTT.